Listed below are T cell receptor beta chains from one sample, sequenced in a study of blood T cell repertoires in COVID-19. This table comes from immunoSEQ multiplex PCR, and its TCRdb copy is limited to in-frame clones, with some not included. The table shows hundreds of thousands of clones, with around nine tenths occurring only once. The specimen sequenced was peripheral blood. These receptors were collected from a woman aged 55-69 years with COVID-19, enrolled during active disease. Both conserved end residues are part of each CDR3. D genes are given only for firm matches. Size values are once, few and many counts, or a class for expanded clones, and some rows have none.

cdr3_nt: TGTGCCAGCAGCGGGCCGCTAGCGGGGGGCCGGGATGAGCAGTTCTTC
cdr3_aa: CASSGPLAGGRDEQFF
d_call: TRBD2
j_call: TRBJ2-1
cdr3_length: 16
clone_size: NA
v_call: TRBV9

cdr3_nt: TGCAGCGTCTTAGACAGGACTGGAAACACCATATATTTT
cdr3_aa: CSVLDRTGNTIYF
d_call: NA
j_call: TRBJ1-3
cdr3_length: 13
clone_size: NA
v_call: TRBV29-1

cdr3_nt: TGTGCCAGCAGTTTCGGGGGGGCTGAAGCTTTCTTT
cdr3_aa: CASSFGGAEAFF
d_call: NA
j_call: TRBJ1-1
cdr3_length: 12
clone_size: NA
v_call: TRBV6-5

cdr3_nt: TGTGCCACCGTAGGGGGGGCGGGGCTGTCAGATACGCAGTATTTT
cdr3_aa: CATVGGAGLSDTQYF
d_call: NA
j_call: TRBJ2-3
cdr3_length: 15
clone_size: NA
v_call: TRBV27

cdr3_nt: TGTGCCAGCACTACAGGATTCGGGGGCTCCTACAATGAGCAGTTCTTC
cdr3_aa: CASTTGFGGSYNEQFF
d_call: NA
j_call: TRBJ2-1
cdr3_length: 16
clone_size: NA
v_call: TRBV28

cdr3_nt: TGTGCCTGGAGTGGCAAGGGGGATGGTGAAAAACTGTTTTTT
cdr3_aa: CAWSGKGDGEKLFF
d_call: NA
j_call: TRBJ1-4
cdr3_length: 14
clone_size: NA
v_call: TRBV30

cdr3_nt: TGCAGTGCTAGGTCACAGGGAACAGCTTTCTTT
cdr3_aa: CSARSQGTAFF
d_call: NA
j_call: TRBJ1-1
cdr3_length: 11
clone_size: NA
v_call: TRBV20-1

cdr3_nt: TGTGCCAGTAGTGGACAGGGATACGAGCAGTACTTC
cdr3_aa: CASSGQGYEQYF
d_call: TRBD1
j_call: TRBJ2-7
cdr3_length: 12
clone_size: NA
v_call: TRBV19

cdr3_nt: TGTGCCAGCAGCCTGACTAGCGGGGGGGCTAGAGATACGCAGTATTTT
cdr3_aa: CASSLTSGGARDTQYF
d_call: TRBD2
j_call: TRBJ2-3
cdr3_length: 16
clone_size: NA
v_call: TRBV3-1/TRBV3-2

cdr3_nt: TGTGCCAGCAGCGTAGAGGGGGCCAATGAGCAGTTCTTC
cdr3_aa: CASSVEGANEQFF
d_call: TRBD1
j_call: TRBJ2-1
cdr3_length: 13
clone_size: NA
v_call: TRBV9

cdr3_nt: TGTGCCCTTACCGCCACTCGCACAGATACGCAGTATTTT
cdr3_aa: CALTATRTDTQYF
d_call: NA
j_call: TRBJ2-3
cdr3_length: 13
clone_size: NA
v_call: TRBV30

cdr3_nt: TGTGCCAGCAGCCAACTCGCAGGGTTTTCACCCCTCCACTTT
cdr3_aa: CASSQLAGFSPLHF
d_call: NA
j_call: TRBJ1-6
cdr3_length: 14
clone_size: once
v_call: TRBV14

cdr3_nt: TGTGCCAGCAGTGGACAGGGGCCCTTAGGGGGCACTGAAGCTTTCTTT
cdr3_aa: CASSGQGPLGGTEAFF
d_call: TRBD1
j_call: TRBJ1-1
cdr3_length: 16
clone_size: NA
v_call: TRBV6-1

cdr3_nt: TGTGCCAGCAGCCCACTAGCGGGGGGGTTTAGCGAGACCCAGTACTTC
cdr3_aa: CASSPLAGGFSETQYF
d_call: TRBD2
j_call: TRBJ2-5
cdr3_length: 16
clone_size: NA
v_call: TRBV9

cdr3_nt: TGTGCCAGCAGGAACAGGACGGCTAATGAAAAACTGTTTTTT
cdr3_aa: CASRNRTANEKLFF
d_call: NA
j_call: TRBJ1-4
cdr3_length: 14
clone_size: NA
v_call: TRBV7-8

cdr3_nt: TGCGCCAGCAGGACCGGGACAGCCCACACTGAAGCTTTCTTT
cdr3_aa: CASRTGTAHTEAFF
d_call: TRBD1
j_call: TRBJ1-1
cdr3_length: 14
clone_size: few
v_call: TRBV4-1

cdr3_nt: TGTGCCAGCAGTTACTCTACGGCGGGGGGCACAGATACGCAGTATTTT
cdr3_aa: CASSYSTAGGTDTQYF
d_call: TRBD2
j_call: TRBJ2-3
cdr3_length: 16
clone_size: NA
v_call: TRBV6-6

cdr3_nt: TGTGCCTGGAGGTCGGGACAGGGGAACACTGAAGCTTTCTTT
cdr3_aa: CAWRSGQGNTEAFF
d_call: TRBD1
j_call: TRBJ1-1
cdr3_length: 14
clone_size: NA
v_call: TRBV30

cdr3_nt: TGTGCCAGCAGCGGATGGGACAGTCAAGAGACCCAGTACTTC
cdr3_aa: CASSGWDSQETQYF
d_call: TRBD1
j_call: TRBJ2-5
cdr3_length: 14
clone_size: NA
v_call: TRBV5-4

cdr3_nt: TGTGCCAGTAGTATAGGGTACAGGGGAGGCACTGAAGCTTTCTTT
cdr3_aa: CASSIGYRGGTEAFF
d_call: TRBD1
j_call: TRBJ1-1
cdr3_length: 15
clone_size: NA
v_call: TRBV19

cdr3_nt: TGCAGCGTCACAGGGGGCCGGGATCAGCCCCAGCATTTT
cdr3_aa: CSVTGGRDQPQHF
d_call: TRBD1
j_call: TRBJ1-5
cdr3_length: 13
clone_size: NA
v_call: TRBV29-1

cdr3_nt: TGTGCCAGCAGCCAATCGGGGACAGGGGCGTTTGTCTTCGGCTACACCTTC
cdr3_aa: CASSQSGTGAFVFGYTF
d_call: TRBD1
j_call: TRBJ1-2
cdr3_length: 17
clone_size: NA
v_call: TRBV3-1/TRBV3-2

cdr3_nt: TGCGCCAGCAGCATACCACCCCCGGGACAGTGGTATGGCTACACCTTC
cdr3_aa: CASSIPPPGQWYGYTF
d_call: TRBD1
j_call: TRBJ1-2
cdr3_length: 16
clone_size: NA
v_call: TRBV5-1

cdr3_nt: TGTGCCAGCAGGGCCAGGTGGGGGCCTGGCGTAACTTTCTTT
cdr3_aa: CASRARWGPGVTFF
d_call: NA
j_call: TRBJ1-1
cdr3_length: 14
clone_size: NA
v_call: TRBV6-5

cdr3_nt: TGTGCCAGCAGCCCCCTCCAGGGAAGTATTGGTAGATATGGCTACACCTTC
cdr3_aa: CASSPLQGSIGRYGYTF
d_call: NA
j_call: TRBJ1-2
cdr3_length: 17
clone_size: NA
v_call: TRBV3-1/TRBV3-2